This paragraph reports one TCR beta chain. The CDR3 loop spans 16 amino acids. Germline V gene data show CDR1 as SGHAT and CDR2 as FQNNGV. V gave up 5 bases and J gave up 6 bases; unmatched junction bases: 7. The data belong to a study of blood T cell repertoires in COVID-19. Looking at the study overall: COVID-19 samples collected from the United States, Italy and Spain covered acute and convalescent phases. The cDNA or gDNA used as material had been derived from T cells, B-cell-depleted T cells, or PBMCs.

As handled by the study authors: Estimation of nucleated cell counts was performed using reference gene primer amplification. Method: immunoSEQ multiplex PCR; TCRdb's copy keeps in-frame clones and lacks some. V and J calls and clone size come straight from that table; D and trimming were deduced from the DNA. Among 100,000 or so clones listed, around 87% were seen once. V usage is TRBV11-2 and J usage is TRBJ2-1; 13 bases align to TRBD2. The receptor comes from a woman aged 25 to 39 with acute or convalescent COVID-19. The sequencing input was peripheral blood. CDR3 sequence: CASSPPGLAGLNEQFF. CDR3 sequence (DNA): TGTGCCAGCAGCCCCCCGGGACTAGCGGGGCTCAATGAGCAGTTCTTC.